This T cell receptor (beta chain) was recorded in a study of cytomegalovirus exposure and HLA in healthy donors. The PCR had 60 Vbeta and 13 Jbeta primers. TCRdb's copy holds only in-frame clones and misses some; the assay was immunoSEQ multiplex PCR. Reported are tens of thousands of clones; the ten largest clones contain approximately 2.9%. Deletions cut 10 bases from V and 8 bases from J, with 14 bases between. Germline CDR1 reads ENHRY; CDR2 reads SYGVKD. The length of the CDR3 is 11 residues. The genes are TRBV10-3 and TRBJ1-2; perhaps TRBD1 as D (6 bases). Material: PBMCs. The TCR originated in a man between 40 and 49 years old in good health and CMV-seronegative. CDR3 coding DNA: TGTGCCACCATACAGGGATCCGGCTACACCTTC. It is translated as CATIQGSGYTF.